The 25 T cell receptor beta chains below were found in one sample sequenced in a study of OX40 agonist ivuxolimab in advanced cancers. Preparation of the library involved the immunoSEQ multiplex PCR assay. In its TCRdb copy, this immuneACCESS table keeps in-frame sequences only and misses some clones. Where compared with another copy, unresolved V genes explain less than half of these, and the others have no known cause. A total of tens of thousands of clones appear in this sample, 75% to 90% of them only once. The ten largest clones capture 6.5% to 9% of the sample. Sequencing used CD4+ or CD8+ T cells sorted from blood, obtained in a trial of the OX40 agonist ivuxolimab. The receptor source for this set is an adult with an advanced solid tumor such as melanoma, head and neck, liver or kidney cancer.

This chain uses TRBV5-1 with TRBJ1-1, with TRBD1 matching over 8 bases. This CDR3 contains 14 residues. V was pared by 2 bases and J by 1 base, with 1 base of the junction left unmatched. The germline CDR1 and CDR2 sequences are SGHRS and YFSETQ. CDR3 residues: CASSFQGANTEAFF. The CDR3 DNA follows: TGCGCCAGCAGCTTTCAGGGGGCGAACACTGAAGCTTTCTTT.

V is TRBV15 and J is TRBJ1-5, with a tentative D call TRBD1 (5 bases). The V end was cut by 4 bases, the J end by 4 bases, with 11 bases between. Germline-derived CDR1 and CDR2 are LNHNV and YYDKDF (reference sequence). This CDR3 comprises 14 residues. In nucleotides, the CDR3 is TGTGCCACCAGCAAATCAGGGCAGAATCAGCCCCAGCATTTT. It codes for CATSKSGQNQPQHF.

V and J are TRBV5-4 and TRBJ2-3; 9 bases agree with TRBD2. J was trimmed by 2 bases and V by 4 bases; bases with no gene match: 5. The CDR3 is made up of 15 amino acids. Germline lookup yields CDR1 SGHNT and CDR2 YYREEE (reference sequence). Written as DNA, the CDR3 is TGTGCCAGCAGCAACATAGCGGGAGACACAGATACGCAGTATTTT. This sequence encodes CASSNIAGDTDTQYF. The entire variable domain, with the rest obtained from reference TRBV5-4 and TRBJ2-3, is as follows: ETGVTQSPTHLIKTRGQQVTLRCSSQSGHNTVSWYQQALGQGPQFIFQYYREEENGRGNFPPRFSGLQFPNYSSELNVNALELDDSALYLCASSNIAGDTDTQYFGPGTRLTVL.

The chain employs TRBV5-1 and TRBJ2-7; D not certain. Germline V gene data show CDR1 as SGHRS and CDR2 as YFSETQ. Trimming cost V 2 bases and J 7 bases, with 13 bases left between them. The CDR3 spans 13 residues. CDR3: CASSFRPMKEQYF. The CDR3 DNA reads TGCGCCAGCAGCTTTCGACCTATGAAGGAGCAGTACTTC.

The gene calls are TRBV5-4 and TRBJ2-7, with a possible D match to TRBD2 (6 bases). Looked up from germline, CDR1 is SGHNT and CDR2 is YYREEE (reference sequence). Trimming removed 2 bases from V and 0 bases from J, with 9 bases in between. The CDR3 covers 14 residues. The CDR3 DNA reads as TGTGCCAGCAGCTTTGGAGGGTTCTCCTACGAGCAGTACTTC. Protein sequence: CASSFGGFSYEQYF.

This rearrangement joins TRBV28 to TRBJ2-1, with a tentative D call TRBD1 (6 bases). V lost 5 bases, J lost 4 bases, and 12 bases lay in between. Germline V gives CDR1 MDHEN, CDR2 SYDVKM. This CDR3 comprises 14 residues. DNA for the CDR3: TGTGCCAGCAGTGCCCTCGACAGGTACAATGAGCAGTTCTTC. It yields the protein CASSALDRYNEQFF.

The chain uses TRBV19 and TRBJ1-3; D remains ambiguous. V lost 5 bases to trimming and J lost 0 bases, with 8 bases between them. The CDR3 has 14 residues. Germline V gene data show CDR1 as LNHDA and CDR2 as SQIVND (reference sequence). CDR3 bases: TGTGCCAGTAGTTCGGGTCTCTCTGGAAACACCATATATTTT. It is translated as CASSSGLSGNTIYF.

The V call is TRBV6-6, the J call TRBJ1-1; possibly TRBD1 for D (5 bases). Germline lookup yields CDR1 MNHNY and CDR2 SVGAGI (reference sequence). The germline V and J ends were trimmed by 1 base and 0 bases, with 12 bases remaining between them. CDR3 length: 16 residues. DNA of the CDR3: TGTGCCAGCAGTTACTTAGGGGTTCACATGAACACTGAAGCTTTCTTT. As protein: CASSYLGVHMNTEAFF.

The chain links TRBV7-9 to TRBJ2-1, with D unclear. This CDR3 contains 14 residues. The V end lost 3 bases, the J end lost 3 bases, and 9 bases lay between the germline ends. CDR1 and CDR2 (germline): SEHNR, FQNEAQ (reference sequence). CDR3 protein: CASSFMDGYNEQFF. The CDR3 DNA sequence: TGTGCCAGCAGCTTCATGGACGGCTACAATGAGCAGTTCTTC. Full variable domain (missing parts from reference TRBV7-9 and TRBJ2-1): DTGVSQNPRHKITKRGQNVTFRCDPISEHNRLYWYRQTLGQGPEFLTYFQNEAQLEKSRLLSDRFSAERPKGSFSTLEIQRTEQGDSAMYLCASSFMDGYNEQFFGPGTRLTVL.

The V gene is TRBV19, the J gene TRBJ1-2, with D perhaps TRBD1 (6 bases). The CDR3 totals 15 residues. Germline V lookup: CDR1 LNHDA, CDR2 SQIVND (reference sequence). Trimming stripped 4 bases from V and 4 bases from J, with 16 bases between. CDR3 protein: CASSTWDTGGYGYTF. CDR3 DNA: TGTGCCAGTAGTACATGGGACACCGGAGGCTATGGCTACACCTTC.

The chain joins TRBV5-7 to TRBJ1-1; the D is unclear. TRBV5-7 is treated as an ORF (open reading frame) with a function not yet certain. Trimming pared 4 bases from V and 4 bases from J, leaving 5 bases between. The CDR3 has 11 amino acids. DNA of the CDR3: TGTGCCAGCAGCCTATCCACTGAAGCTTTCTTT. Its protein is CASSLSTEAFF.

The chain is built from TRBV19 and TRBJ2-1; 12 bases fit TRBD1. The germline V gene has CDR1 LNHDA and CDR2 SQIVND (reference sequence). This CDR3 is 15 amino acids long. Losses at the gene ends were 4 bases for V and 7 bases for J; bases not matched to a gene: 5. CDR3 DNA sequence: TGTGCCAGTAGTAACCGGGACAGGGGGCGGAATGAGCAGTTCTTC. It encodes CASSNRDRGRNEQFF. The complete variable domain, with remaining parts taken from reference TRBV19 and TRBJ2-1, reads DGGITQSPKYLFRKEGQNVTLSCEQNLNHDAMYWYRQDPGQGLRLIYYSQIVNDFQKGDIAEGYSVSREKKESFPLTVTSAQKNPTAFYLCASSNRDRGRNEQFFGPGTRLTVL.

This clone was found once. The chain has TRBV28 and TRBJ1-5; D is unclear. The CDR3 sequence is 15 residues long. Germline V gene data show CDR1 as MDHEN and CDR2 as SYDVKM. V was trimmed by 5 bases and J by 7 bases, leaving 18 bases between them. CDR3 amino acids: CASSLTATSAQPQHF. CDR3 nucleotides: TGTGCCAGCAGTCTTACGGCCACATCGGCACAGCCCCAGCATTTT.

The chain uses TRBV5-8 and TRBJ1-2, with D possibly TRBD1 on 5 matching bases. The ends were cut back, 4 bases at V and 6 bases at J, with 28 bases in the middle. The CDR3 totals 18 residues. From germline, CDR1 is SGHTS and CDR2 YDEGEE. Written as DNA, the CDR3 is TGTGCCAGCAGCATCAGGTTTCTTGGCTCTCAAGGGGTCCATGGCTACACCTTC. Translation: CASSIRFLGSQGVHGYTF.

The V call is TRBV6-1, the J call TRBJ1-2; unclear D gene. With 4 bases removed from V and 3 bases from J, the gap between germline ends came to 15 bases. Germline values: CDR1 MNHNS, CDR2 SASEGT. The CDR3 has 15 amino acids. The DNA of the CDR3 is TGTGCCAGCAGTGGTGGTCTAGGAGGGTACTATGGCTACACCTTC. Translating gives CASSGGLGGYYGYTF.

The V and J genes are TRBV7-3 and TRBJ2-7; D remains ambiguous. Trimming cost V 6 bases and J 3 bases, with 18 bases left between them. From germline, CDR1 is SGHTA and CDR2 FQGTGA. This CDR3 is 15 amino acids long. CDR3 DNA sequence: TGTGCCAGCAGAGTTCTGATCGCGTTGATCTACGAGCAGTACTTC. Translation gives CASRVLIALIYEQYF. Full variable domain (missing parts from reference TRBV7-3 and TRBJ2-7): GAGVSQTPSNKVTEKGKYVELRCDPISGHTALYWYRQSLGQGPEFLIYFQGTGAADDSGLPNDRFFAVRPEGSVSTLKIQRTERGDSAVYLCASRVLIALIYEQYFGPGTRLTVT.

The CDR3 DNA sequence: TGTGCCAGCAGTTCCCCAGGGAGGGGGGGCACTGAAGCTTTCTTT. The encoded protein is CASSSPGRGGTEAFF. The gene calls are TRBV6-5 and TRBJ1-1; a weak D match, TRBD1 (6 bases). V was cut by 4 bases and J by 4 bases, with 16 bases left in between. Germline CDR1 is MNHEY and CDR2 is SVGAGI. The length of the CDR3 is 15 residues.

Details on this clone: The identical CDR3 is also encoded by other nucleotide sequences in the sample. The chain recombines TRBV6-1 with TRBJ1-5; D possibly corresponds to TRBD1 (5 bases). Germline CDR1 and CDR2: MNHNS and SASEGT. The germline V and J ends were trimmed by 6 bases and 0 bases, with 15 bases remaining between them. The CDR3 loop spans 16 amino acids. This CDR3 is CASSELRGNSNQPQHF. The CDR3 DNA is TGTGCCAGCAGCGAATTACGGGGCAATAGCAATCAGCCCCAGCATTTT.

The V and J genes are TRBV23-1 and TRBJ2-3, with 9 nucleotides matching TRBD1. TRBV23-1 is placed among ORFs of uncertain function. There are 15 residues in the CDR3. Trimming cost V 7 bases and J 2 bases; bases outside gene matches: 7. The CDR3 DNA reads TGCGCCAGCATAACGGACAGGGGCGCCACAGATACGCAGTATTTT. Translating gives CASITDRGATDTQYF.

The J gene is TRBJ2-7, the V gene TRBV11-2; TRBD2 matches at 9 bases. Germline lookup yields CDR1 SGHAT and CDR2 FQNNGV. With V trimmed by 3 bases and J by 7 bases, 4 bases remained unmatched. The CDR3 loop spans 13 amino acids. For the CDR3, the DNA is TGTGCCAGCAGCTTGTTAGCGGGAGCAGAGCAGTACTTC. It is translated as CASSLLAGAEQYF.

V is TRBV7-9 and J is TRBJ2-7; 8 bases map to TRBD1. The CDR3 has 13 residues. Trimming removed 5 bases from V and 4 bases from J; junction bases left unmatched: 4. Germline V lookup: CDR1 SEHNR, CDR2 FQNEAQ (reference sequence). The CDR3 sequence: CASSPRTGYEQYF. CDR3 sequence (DNA): TGTGCCAGCAGCCCCCGGACAGGGTACGAGCAGTACTTC.

The rearrangement links TRBV19 to TRBJ2-1; the D call may be TRBD1 or TRBD2 (6 bases each). The germline gives CDR1 LNHDA, CDR2 SQIVND (reference sequence). Trimming cost V 1 base and J 9 bases, with 16 bases left between them. This CDR3 is 15 amino acids long. The DNA for the CDR3 is TGTGCCAGTAGTATAGTCCTGGGGGGCTGGGGTGAGCAGTTCTTC. Translation: CASSIVLGGWGEQFF. Complete variable domain (other parts from reference TRBV19 and TRBJ2-1): DGGITQSPKYLFRKEGQNVTLSCEQNLNHDAMYWYRQDPGQGLRLIYYSQIVNDFQKGDIAEGYSVSREKKESFPLTVTSAQKNPTAFYLCASSIVLGGWGEQFFGPGTRLTVL.

This chain uses TRBV11-2 with TRBJ2-5, with 8 bases aligning to TRBD2. The germline gives CDR1 SGHAT, CDR2 FQNNGV. The V and J ends lost 5 bases and 5 bases, in that order; junction bases with no gene match: 13. This CDR3 spans 16 amino acids. The CDR3 region has the DNA TGTGCCAGCAGCCCTCCGGGGGGGAAGCAGGGCGAGACCCAGTACTTC. Its translation: CASSPPGGKQGETQYF.

This chain uses TRBV6-6 with TRBJ2-7; TRBD1 matches 8 bases. The CDR3 runs to 15 residues. Per germline, CDR1 MNHNY and CDR2 SVGAGI (reference sequence). V was pared by 4 bases and J by 4 bases, with 9 bases of the junction left unmatched. CDR3 DNA: TGTGCCAGCAGTTCCACCATAACAGGGGGATACGAGCAGTACTTC. It specifies CASSSTITGGYEQYF.

The gene calls are TRBV7-9 and TRBJ2-3; 7 bases are a match to TRBD2. V lost 5 bases and J lost 0; bases outside the gene matches: 8. This CDR3 has 16 residues. Germline CDR1 and CDR2: SEHNR and FQNEAQ (reference sequence). CDR3 sequence (DNA): TGTGCCAGCAGCACTGGCGGACTAGTCAGCACAGATACGCAGTATTTT. Protein sequence: CASSTGGLVSTDTQYF.